The clone carrying this TCR beta chain came up a few times. Its specificity is not known. About 100 mL of blood, on average, came from one heparinised draw per donor. Each of the sorted populations had a purity greater than 95%. The sample is drawn from a study of beta chain features in type 1 diabetes. Whole-study results and caveats: Cells with high TCR expression could be over-represented when cDNA is sequenced.

Looked up from germline, CDR1 is SEHNR and CDR2 is FQNEAQ (reference sequence). Trimming stripped 5 bases from V and 1 base from J, with 8 bases between. The CDR3 totals 13 residues. Expressed TCRB transcripts were sequenced, since all the RNA that had been isolated was reverse transcribed. Clones were sequenced by immunoSEQ multiplex PCR, and TCRdb holds only the in-frame ones, with some missing. The sample records 150,000 or so clones, about a tenth being singletons. The sequence was collected from a man between 18 and 29 years old in good health. The specimen was central memory CD4+ T cells from blood. The chain combines TRBV7-9 with TRBJ1-1; D is ambiguous. CDR3 in amino acids: CASSPSGNTEAFF. As DNA, the CDR3 is TGTGCCAGCAGCCCCTCCGGGAACACTGAAGCTTTCTTT.